Detailed here is one T cell receptor beta chain. 13 Jbeta primers and 60 Vbeta primers were used for the PCR. Data came from immunoSEQ multiplex PCR; TCRdb stores just in-frame clones and leaves some out. The table shows some 150,000 clones, with 70% to 90% occurring only once. The sample is drawn from a study of cytomegalovirus exposure and HLA in healthy donors. CDR3 length: 17 residues. The germline V gene has CDR1 MDHEN and CDR2 SYDVKM. Trimming cost V 6 bases and J 10 bases; bases outside gene matches: 20. The rearrangement joins TRBV28 to TRBJ2-1; 8 nucleotides match TRBD2. The source material was PBMCs. This TCR came from a man aged 35 to 55 in good health and CMV-seronegative. Here the CDR3 reads CASRPIPLADLRMEQFF. CDR3 nucleotide sequence: TGTGCCAGCAGGCCCATCCCACTAGCGGACCTCCGAATGGAGCAGTTCTTC.